This T cell receptor (beta chain) was documented in a study of OX40 agonist ivuxolimab in advanced cancers. The CDR3 runs to 16 residues. Germline lookup yields CDR1 SGHAT and CDR2 FQDESV (reference sequence). Trimming took 8 bases from V and 1 from J, leaving 19 bases between them. Sequencing used immunoSEQ multiplex PCR; TCRdb keeps in-frame clones, though not all of them. There are under 85,000 clones in the sample; 85% occur only once, and roughly 3% lies in the top ten. The clonotype comes from an adult with an advanced solid tumor such as melanoma, head and neck, liver or kidney cancer. The V gene is TRBV11-1, the J gene TRBJ2-3; D is possibly TRBD1 or TRBD2 (6 bases each). The source was CD4+ or CD8+ T cells sorted from blood, collected in a trial of the OX40 agonist ivuxolimab. In DNA form, the CDR3 reads TGTGCCAGCTTACCCCTGGGGGCGGGGCGCACAGATACGCAGTATTTT. Its protein product is CASLPLGAGRTDTQYF.